The 3 T cell receptor beta chains below come from one sample, sequenced in a study of T cells in Graves' hyperthyroidism and ophthalmopathy (dated by TCRdb to about 2019). Receptors were amplified or captured by multiplex PCR. Sequencing relied on an Illumina HiSeq 2000. The TCR beta CDR3 regions were amplified from RNA transcripts. The TCR CDR3 was subjected to a first round of RT-PCR using the HTBI primer set and the Qiagen OneStep RT-PCR kit. The public reads were quality trimmed at Q25 with fastp and then assembled into clones with MiXCR by TCRdb, keeping productive beta chains. CDR3 protein sequences are deduplicated, and each keeps its most common genes and DNA. For this sample the table gives 490,000 or so distinct CDR3 sequences, of which around 16% were detected only once. The ten largest clonotypes hold approximately 32% of the sample. The material sequenced was blood. The source is a woman aged 25-40 years with Graves' ophthalmopathy.

Only a few counts were recorded for this clonotype. The chain links TRBV7-3 to TRBJ2-3, with TRBD2 matching 9 bases. Germline V gene sequence: CDR1 SGHTA, CDR2 FQGTGA. This CDR3 has 14 amino acids. V was clipped by 5 bases and J by 5 bases; unmatched bases: 5. DNA of the CDR3: TGTGCCAGCAGCCCCGATAGCGGGGGAGATACGCAGTATTTT. It encodes CASSPDSGGDTQYF.

In its sample, this clonotype was seen many times. The chain joins TRBV3-1 to TRBJ1-5, with D perhaps TRBD1 (6 bases). Trimming removed 0 bases from V and 9 bases from J, with 15 bases in between. CDR1 is LGHDT, CDR2 YNNKEL, per germline (reference sequence). CDR3 length equals 15 residues. As DNA, the CDR3 is TGTGCCAGCAGCCAAGACACAGGGTTGGAACGGCCCCAGCATTTT. Residues: CASSQDTGLERPQHF.

This clonotype has a count of ten or more. The J gene is TRBJ2-5, the V gene TRBV28; 9 nucleotides align to TRBD1. The CDR3 is made up of 18 amino acids. CDR1 and CDR2 (germline): MDHEN, SYDVKM. V was clipped by 4 bases and J by 4 bases; unmatched bases: 16. Written as DNA, the CDR3 is TGTGCCAGCAGTTCATCCGGGACAGGGAGTACGAGGCGAGAGACCCAGTACTTC. This gives the protein CASSSSGTGSTRRETQYF. Looking up the rest from reference TRBV28 and TRBJ2-5 gives the full variable domain: DVKVTQSSRYLVKRTGEKVFLECVQDMDHENMFWYRQDPGLGLRLIYFSYDVKMKEKGDIPEGYSVSREKKERFSLILESASTNQTSMYLCASSSSGTGSTRRETQYFGPGTRLLVL.